The 25 T cell receptor beta chains given below trace back to one sample, sequenced in a study of vaccination effects on CD4 cells after COVID-19. Expansion of antigen-specific CD4+ T cells with viral peptide pools was carried out by the ViraFEST assay before sequencing. With more than 9 days of culture completed, CD4+ T cells were isolated. The person had a PCR-confirmed SARS-CoV-2 infection during March to December 2020. Profiled with immunoSEQ multiplex PCR; TCRdb holds only in-frame clones, not every one. Of about 27,000 clones listed, 65% to 80% are singletons. Their antigens are not known. This specimen consisted of CD4+ T cells from PBMCs cultured with HCoV-NL63 spike peptides, obtained before COVID-19 vaccination. The receptor set was obtained from a human donor who had a prior SARS-CoV-2 infection.

The chain is built from TRBV6-2 or TRBV6-3 and TRBJ2-3, with 11 bases aligning to TRBD2. CDR3 length: 14 residues. Trimming at V came to 4 bases and at J to 6 bases, leaving 3 bases not matched to a gene. Germline lookup yields CDR1 MNHEY and CDR2 SVGEGT. CDR3 residues: CASSLAGGRDTQYF. The CDR3 DNA reads TGTGCCAGCAGTTTAGCGGGAGGGCGTGATACGCAGTATTTT.

This clone turned up a few times. V is TRBV3-1 (or the pseudogene TRBV3-2) and J is TRBJ2-3; perhaps TRBD1 as D (6 bases). This CDR3 has 15 residues. V was cut by 1 base and J by 2 bases, with 10 bases left in between. In germline, CDR1 is LGHDT, CDR2 YNNKEL (reference sequence). The DNA of the CDR3 is TGTGCCAGCAGCCAAGCCGGGACATACACAGATACGCAGTATTTT. It translates to CASSQAGTYTDTQYF.

The rearrangement uses TRBV5-1 and TRBJ1-1, with 7 bases matching TRBD1. The CDR3 extends over 13 amino acids. The ends lost 4 bases at V and 0 bases at J; junction bases unmatched: 0. The V gene's germline CDR1 is SGHRS and CDR2 YFSETQ. This chain's CDR3 is CASSTGVNTEAFF. The CDR3 DNA reads as TGCGCCAGCAGCACAGGGGTGAACACTGAAGCTTTCTTT.

The chain carries TRBV4-2 and TRBJ1-2, with TRBD1 matching over 7 bases. V lost 0 bases, J lost 2 bases, and 3 bases stayed unmatched. The CDR3 has 15 residues. CDR1 is LGHNA and CDR2 is YNFKEQ in the germline V gene. CDR3 loop: CASSQDQGQNYGYTF. The CDR3 DNA sequence: TGTGCCAGCAGCCAAGATCAGGGACAGAACTATGGCTACACCTTC.

The chain is built from TRBV29-1 and TRBJ2-6; D is uncertain. V was pared by 5 bases and J by 0 bases, with 5 bases between. Per the germline V gene, CDR1 is SQVTM and CDR2 is ANQGSEA. CDR3 length: 13 residues. The CDR3 sequence is CSVLRSGANVLTF. Here the CDR3 DNA reads TGCAGCGTTCTTCGCTCTGGGGCCAACGTCCTGACTTTC.

CDR3 in amino acids: CASSYRLSPGNEQFF. The CDR3 DNA reads TGTGCCAGCAGTTACAGGCTCTCCCCTGGGAATGAGCAGTTCTTC. The chain carries TRBV6-2 or TRBV6-3 and TRBJ2-1; D remains ambiguous. The CDR3 runs to 15 residues. Trimming removed 2 bases at V and 7 bases at J, with 15 bases between. The germline CDR1 and CDR2 sequences are MNHEY and SVGEGT.

The chain has TRBV2 and TRBJ2-7, with 9 positions matching TRBD1. Trimming took 8 bases from V and 6 from J; bases not matched to a gene: 5. The germline gives CDR1 SNHLY, CDR2 FYNNEI. The CDR3 loop spans 12 amino acids. CDR3 sequence reads: CASGTGFSEQYF. The CDR3 DNA is TGTGCCAGCGGGACAGGGTTTTCCGAGCAGTACTTC.

The chain carries TRBV10-2 and TRBJ1-3; weak D call: TRBD1 (5 bases). The V and J ends lost 5 bases and 3 bases respectively, with 11 bases between them. The germline V gene encodes CDR1 WSHSY and CDR2 SAAADI. This CDR3 is 14 amino acids long. DNA for the CDR3: TGCGCCAGCAGTCGCGGCAGGGATGGAAACACCATATATTTT. The encoded protein is CASSRGRDGNTIYF.

This clone has a handful of counts. The chain has TRBV5-1 and TRBJ2-7, with 7 bases identical to TRBD1. The CDR3 loop spans 15 amino acids. Germline V gene sequence: CDR1 SGHRS, CDR2 YFSETQ. V shed 6 bases and J 0 bases; nucleotides not matched to a gene: 9. The CDR3 here is CASTPGQIDSYEQYF. In DNA, the CDR3 is TGCGCCAGCACCCCGGGACAGATCGACTCCTACGAGCAGTACTTC.

The rearrangement uses TRBV10-3 and TRBJ1-1, with TRBD1 matching 7 bases. From germline, CDR1 is ENHRY and CDR2 SYGVKD. V lost 0 bases and J lost 3; bases outside the gene matches: 1. CDR3 length: 14 amino acids. In DNA form, the CDR3 reads TGTGCCATCAGTGAGTCGGGACAGTACACTGAAGCTTTCTTT. It codes for CAISESGQYTEAFF.

The CDR3 DNA is TGTGCCAGCAGCCAGAAAGGGGGTTACACTGAAGCTTTCTTT. This codes for CASSQKGGYTEAFF. The rearrangement links TRBV3-1 (or the pseudogene TRBV3-2) to TRBJ1-1; D possibly corresponds to TRBD1 (6 bases). Trimming pared 3 bases from V and 3 bases from J, leaving 11 bases between. The germline CDR1 and CDR2 sequences are LGHDT and YNNKEL (reference sequence). The CDR3 is 14 residues long.

In this sample, this clone turned up once. The V gene is TRBV4-2, the J gene TRBJ1-4; D unclear. Trimming removed 0 bases at V and 5 bases at J, with 7 bases between. This CDR3 contains 14 residues. Germline V gene data show CDR1 as LGHNA and CDR2 as YNFKEQ. The CDR3 DNA sequence: TGTGCCAGCAGCCAAGATGAAGGGAATGAAAAACTGTTTTTT. Its translation: CASSQDEGNEKLFF.

This sequence joins TRBV19 and TRBJ2-5; weak D call: TRBD2 (5 bases). V was pared by 3 bases and J by 0 bases, with 8 bases between. CDR1 and CDR2 from the germline V gene are LNHDA and SQIVND (reference sequence). CDR3 length: 14 residues. The CDR3 protein is CASSISGNQETQYF. The CDR3 DNA follows: TGTGCCAGTAGTATTTCCGGGAACCAAGAGACCCAGTACTTC.

V usage is TRBV7-2 and J usage is TRBJ1-2, with D possibly matching TRBD1 (6 bases). V was pared by 1 base and J by 3 bases, with 6 bases between. CDR3 length equals 13 residues. Germline V gene data show CDR1 as SGHTA and CDR2 as FQGNSA. CDR3 in DNA: TGTGCCAGCAGCTTAGGGACAGACTATGGCTACACCTTC. It yields the protein CASSLGTDYGYTF.

The V and J genes are TRBV15 and TRBJ2-7; unclear D gene. This CDR3 contains 14 residues. The germline V gene encodes CDR1 LNHNV and CDR2 YYDKDF (reference sequence). The V end was cut by 4 bases, the J end by 0 bases, with 10 bases between. The CDR3 is CATSTRLASYEQYF. DNA for the CDR3: TGTGCCACCAGCACTAGACTGGCCTCCTACGAGCAGTACTTC.

This sequence joins TRBV30 and TRBJ1-4; D possibly corresponds to TRBD1 (5 bases). The germline V gene encodes CDR1 GTSNPN and CDR2 SVGIG (reference sequence). The CDR3 has 16 residues. Trimming left V 3 bases short and J 4 bases short, with 18 bases between. The CDR3 loop reads CAWRPPGAGNNEKLFF. CDR3 nucleotide sequence: TGTGCCTGGAGGCCTCCCGGGGCAGGGAATAATGAAAAACTGTTTTTT. The entire variable domain, with the rest obtained from reference TRBV30 and TRBJ1-4, is as follows: SQTIHQWPATLVQPVGSPLSLECTVEGTSNPNLYWYRQAAGRGLQLLFYSVGIGQISSEVPQNLSASRPQDRQFILSSKKLLLSDSGFYLCAWRPPGAGNNEKLFFGSGTQLSVL.

V and J are TRBV6-1 and TRBJ1-2, with TRBD1 as a possible D gene (5 bases). The CDR3 spans 16 residues. Between the trimmed V and J ends, which lost 3 bases and 2 bases, there was a span of 16 bases. In germline, CDR1 is MNHNS, CDR2 SASEGT. Written as DNA, the CDR3 is TGTGCCAGCAGTGACTTTGGGGGACGGAAAAACTATGGCTACACCTTC. It is translated as CASSDFGGRKNYGYTF.

The chain carries TRBV6-5 and TRBJ2-5, with D unresolved. Per germline, CDR1 MNHEY and CDR2 SVGAGI. CDR3 size: 14 residues. V was trimmed by 0 bases and J by 7 bases, leaving 12 bases between them. The CDR3 DNA sequence: TGTGCCAGCAGTTACTCGAGCAGGTTTATGACCCAGTACTTC. This sequence encodes CASSYSSRFMTQYF.

This clone was detected a few times. V is TRBV6-6 and J is TRBJ2-2, with D maybe TRBD1 (7 bases). Trimming pared 2 bases from V and 3 bases from J, leaving 10 bases between. The CDR3 totals 15 residues. CDR1 is MNHNY and CDR2 is SVGAGI in the germline V gene (reference sequence). The chain's CDR3 is CASSYRRGDTGELFF. CDR3 coding DNA: TGTGCCAGCAGTTACCGCAGGGGGGACACCGGGGAGCTGTTTTTT.

V is TRBV4-2 and J is TRBJ2-2; 15 nucleotides line up with TRBD2. Germline V gene data show CDR1 as LGHNA and CDR2 as YNFKEQ. V gave up 3 bases and J gave up 0 bases; unmatched junction bases: 2. The CDR3 is made up of 18 amino acids. CDR3 in DNA: TGTGCCAGCAGCCAGGGACTAGCGGGAGGACCGAACACCGGGGAGCTGTTTTTT. Encoded protein: CASSQGLAGGPNTGELFF.

The chain has TRBV5-1 and TRBJ1-6, with a possible D match to TRBD1 (6 bases). V was clipped by 4 bases and J by 7 bases, with 15 bases between them. This CDR3 region has 15 residues. Germline-derived CDR1 and CDR2 are SGHRS and YFSETQ. The CDR3 loop reads CASSPQGHDNSPLHF. The CDR3 DNA reads as TGCGCCAGCAGCCCACAGGGACACGACAATTCACCCCTCCACTTT.

V is TRBV2 and J is TRBJ1-2; no clear D gene. V lost 6 bases and J lost 4, with 12 bases in between. Germline V gene lookup returns CDR1 SNHLY and CDR2 FYNNEI. The CDR3 contains 13 residues. CDR3 sequence: CASSVMTGYGYTF. CDR3 sequence (DNA): TGTGCCAGCAGCGTAATGACGGGCTATGGCTACACCTTC.

The J gene is TRBJ2-5, the V gene TRBV9; D may be TRBD1 (5 bases). V lost 4 bases and J 1 base, leaving 11 bases between the germline ends. The CDR3 has 14 amino acids. Per germline, CDR1 SGDLS and CDR2 YYNGEE. The CDR3 DNA follows: TGTGCCAGCAGCAGGGGCACGCCCCAAGAGACCCAGTACTTC. Translation gives CASSRGTPQETQYF.

The chain links TRBV2 to TRBJ1-5, with TRBD1 identical over 7 bases. The CDR3 runs to 13 residues. Germline loops: CDR1 SNHLY, CDR2 FYNNEI. With 4 bases clipped from V and 6 bases from J, the junction kept 3 bases outside the gene matches. Here the CDR3 DNA reads TGTGCCAGCAGTGTAGGGGGCGGTCAGCCCCAGCATTTT. It specifies CASSVGGGQPQHF.

The rearrangement links TRBV7-2 to TRBJ2-1; D is possibly TRBD2 (6 bases). The V end lost 0 bases, the J end lost 9 bases, and 12 bases lay between the germline ends. This CDR3 has 14 residues. CDR1 SGHTA and CDR2 FQGNSA come from the germline V gene. The CDR3 DNA reads TGTGCCAGCAGCTTAGCGGGAGGATATGGTGAGCAGTTCTTC. Translated, it gives CASSLAGGYGEQFF.